This T cell receptor beta chain was obtained from a study of OX40 agonist ivuxolimab in advanced cancers. About this clone itself: The antigen is unknown.

Study observations and caveats: Among the nonresponders, some also had low normalized T-cell clonal expansion.

Trimming shortened V by 0 bases and J by 4 bases, and 4 bases separated the two germline ends. From germline, CDR1 is MNHEY and CDR2 SVGAGI. The CDR3 is 13 amino acids. Sequenced by immunoSEQ multiplex PCR; TCRdb stores in-frame clones only, minus some. The repertoire holds over 30,000 clones, with roughly four fifths as singletons. The specimen comprised CD4+ or CD8+ T cells sorted from blood, sampled in a trial of the OX40 agonist ivuxolimab. The receptor's source is an adult with an advanced solid tumor such as melanoma, head and neck, liver or kidney cancer. This chain links TRBV6-5 with TRBJ2-1; D is unclear. In DNA form, the CDR3 reads TGTGCCAGCAGTTACTCGGAATACAATGAGCAGTTCTTC. Its translation is CASSYSEYNEQFF.